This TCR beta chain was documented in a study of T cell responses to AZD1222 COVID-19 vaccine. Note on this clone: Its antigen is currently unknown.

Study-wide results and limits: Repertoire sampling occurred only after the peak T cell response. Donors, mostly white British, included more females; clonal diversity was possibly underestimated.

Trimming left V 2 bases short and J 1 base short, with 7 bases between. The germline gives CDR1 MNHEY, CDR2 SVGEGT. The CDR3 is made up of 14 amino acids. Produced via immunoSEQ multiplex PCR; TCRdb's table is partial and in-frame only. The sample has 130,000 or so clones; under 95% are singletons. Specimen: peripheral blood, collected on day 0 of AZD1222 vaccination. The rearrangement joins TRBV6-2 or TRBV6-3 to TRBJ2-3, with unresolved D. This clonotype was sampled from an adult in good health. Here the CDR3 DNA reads TGTGCCAGCAGTTACAGTCGTCGCACAGATACGCAGTATTTT. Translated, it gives CASSYSRRTDTQYF.